Listed below are T cell receptor beta chains from one sample, sequenced in a study of CD8+ T cells in alopecia areata. The method was immunoSEQ multiplex PCR; TCRdb's version includes in-frame clones alone and lacks a portion of them. Here the sample spans over 8,000 clones, 67% being singletons. Material: skin. These receptors originate from a human donor with alopecia areata. Both conserved end residues are part of each CDR3. Each record gives: D gene, J gene, clone size, V gene, CDR3 protein, CDR3 DNA. A D gene is named only where the DNA matches it firmly. The size entry is marked missing in some rows and otherwise reads once, few, many or a size class.

D gene: .; J gene: TRBJ2-1; clone size: .; V gene: TRBV27; CDR3 protein: CASRDGYNEQFF; CDR3 DNA: TGTGCCAGTCGGGACGGATACAATGAGCAGTTCTTC
D gene: .; J gene: TRBJ2-3; clone size: .; V gene: TRBV9; CDR3 protein: CASSLKTASTDTQYF; CDR3 DNA: TGTGCCAGCAGCCTGAAGACGGCTAGCACAGATACGCAGTATTTT
D gene: TRBD2; J gene: TRBJ2-1; clone size: once; V gene: TRBV7-3; CDR3 protein: CASSSRTSGEQFF; CDR3 DNA: TGTGCCAGCAGCTCTCGGACTAGCGGCGAGCAGTTCTTC
D gene: TRBD2; J gene: TRBJ2-3; clone size: .; V gene: TRBV6-6; CDR3 protein: CASGAGNENTQYF; CDR3 DNA: TGTGCCAGCGGAGCGGGAAACGAAAATACGCAGTATTTT
D gene: TRBD1; J gene: TRBJ2-7; clone size: .; V gene: TRBV2; CDR3 protein: CASSARDRGNREQYF; CDR3 DNA: TGTGCCAGCAGTGCCCGGGACAGGGGAAATCGGGAGCAGTACTTC
D gene: .; J gene: TRBJ2-1; clone size: .; V gene: TRBV6-4; CDR3 protein: CASSDSPGKQFF; CDR3 DNA: TGTGCCAGCAGTGACTCCCCAGGGAAGCAGTTCTTC
D gene: .; J gene: TRBJ2-2; clone size: .; V gene: TRBV7-6; CDR3 protein: CASSLGNTGELFF; CDR3 DNA: TGTGCCAGCAGCTTGGGGAACACCGGGGAGCTGTTTTTT
D gene: .; J gene: TRBJ1-5; clone size: .; V gene: TRBV23-1; CDR3 protein: CASSQSWGWTFYSNQPQHF; CDR3 DNA: TGCGCCAGCAGTCAATCTTGGGGTTGGACGTTTTATAGCAATCAGCCCCAGCATTTT
D gene: TRBD1; J gene: TRBJ2-3; clone size: few; V gene: TRBV6-4; CDR3 protein: CASSEQGAGDTQYF; CDR3 DNA: TGTGCCAGCAGTGAGCAGGGGGCAGGAGATACGCAGTATTTT
D gene: .; J gene: TRBJ1-4; clone size: .; V gene: TRBV5-4; CDR3 protein: CASSSGARNEKLFF; CDR3 DNA: TGTGCCAGCAGCTCCGGGGCCCGAAATGAAAAACTGTTTTTT
D gene: TRBD2; J gene: TRBJ2-1; clone size: .; V gene: TRBV7-2; CDR3 protein: CASSFQPGGHLNEQFF; CDR3 DNA: TGTGCCAGCAGCTTCCAGCCGGGAGGACACCTCAATGAGCAGTTCTTC
D gene: TRBD1; J gene: TRBJ1-3; clone size: once; V gene: TRBV2; CDR3 protein: CASSEADRAGNTIYF; CDR3 DNA: TGTGCCAGCAGTGAAGCGGACAGGGCTGGAAACACCATATATTTT
D gene: TRBD1; J gene: TRBJ1-5; clone size: .; V gene: TRBV19; CDR3 protein: CASSTTGGSPSAQHF; CDR3 DNA: TGTGCCAGTAGTACCACAGGGGGCTCTCCCTCGGCCCAGCATTTT
D gene: .; J gene: TRBJ2-7; clone size: .; V gene: TRBV28; CDR3 protein: CASSLRTRTYEQYF; CDR3 DNA: TGTGCCAGCAGTTTGAGAACCCGAACCTACGAGCAGTACTTC
D gene: TRBD2; J gene: TRBJ2-3; clone size: .; V gene: TRBV9; CDR3 protein: CASSDRPGRESDTQYF; CDR3 DNA: TGTGCCAGCAGCGATAGACCGGGGCGGGAGTCAGATACGCAGTATTTT
D gene: TRBD1; J gene: TRBJ1-1; clone size: .; V gene: TRBV27; CDR3 protein: CASSSFGEGPRQGNTEAFF; CDR3 DNA: TGTGCCAGCAGTTCATTCGGGGAAGGGCCCCGACAGGGAAACACTGAAGCTTTCTTT
D gene: TRBD2; J gene: TRBJ2-2; clone size: .; V gene: TRBV5-1; CDR3 protein: CASSSGTSGGTGELFF; CDR3 DNA: TGCGCCAGCAGCTCCGGGACTAGCGGGGGTACCGGGGAGCTGTTTTTT
D gene: .; J gene: TRBJ2-4; clone size: few; V gene: TRBV7-2; CDR3 protein: CASSLGLEDIQYF; CDR3 DNA: TGTGCCAGCAGCCTAGGACTGGAGGACATTCAGTACTTC
D gene: .; J gene: TRBJ2-3; clone size: .; V gene: TRBV7-9; CDR3 protein: CASSPPSWTDTQYF; CDR3 DNA: TGTGCCAGCAGCCCACCCTCGTGGACAGATACGCAGTATTTT
D gene: TRBD1; J gene: TRBJ1-1; clone size: .; V gene: TRBV4-3; CDR3 protein: CASSQTDRGGPEAFF; CDR3 DNA: TGCGCCAGCAGCCAAACAGACAGGGGGGGCCCTGAAGCTTTCTTT
D gene: .; J gene: TRBJ2-1; clone size: .; V gene: TRBV9; CDR3 protein: CASSVPRDPKGNNEQFF; CDR3 DNA: TGTGCCAGCAGCGTACCCCGAGACCCAAAGGGCAACAATGAGCAGTTCTTC
D gene: TRBD1; J gene: TRBJ1-2; clone size: .; V gene: TRBV4-1; CDR3 protein: CASSQGTGGANYGYTF; CDR3 DNA: TGCGCCAGCAGCCAAGGGACAGGGGGCGCTAACTATGGCTACACCTTC
D gene: .; J gene: TRBJ1-5; clone size: .; V gene: TRBV7-6; CDR3 protein: CASSLQSGLNQPQHF; CDR3 DNA: TGTGCCAGCAGCTTACAATCAGGACTTAATCAGCCCCAGCATTTT
D gene: .; J gene: TRBJ2-1; clone size: once; V gene: TRBV5-4; CDR3 protein: CASSLRQSSYNEQFF; CDR3 DNA: TGTGCCAGCAGCTTGAGGCAGAGCTCCTACAATGAGCAGTTCTTC
D gene: .; J gene: TRBJ2-7; clone size: .; V gene: TRBV7-9; CDR3 protein: CASSLDEAGSSYEQYF; CDR3 DNA: TGTGCCAGCAGCTTAGATGAGGCAGGCAGCTCCTACGAGCAGTACTTC
D gene: TRBD1; J gene: TRBJ2-7; clone size: .; V gene: TRBV7-2; CDR3 protein: CASTQGTGAYEQYF; CDR3 DNA: TGTGCCAGCACCCAAGGGACAGGGGCCTACGAGCAGTACTTC
D gene: .; J gene: TRBJ2-7; clone size: few; V gene: TRBV4-2; CDR3 protein: CASSQDWVGSEQYF; CDR3 DNA: TGTGCCAGCAGCCAAGACTGGGTAGGGTCCGAGCAGTACTTC